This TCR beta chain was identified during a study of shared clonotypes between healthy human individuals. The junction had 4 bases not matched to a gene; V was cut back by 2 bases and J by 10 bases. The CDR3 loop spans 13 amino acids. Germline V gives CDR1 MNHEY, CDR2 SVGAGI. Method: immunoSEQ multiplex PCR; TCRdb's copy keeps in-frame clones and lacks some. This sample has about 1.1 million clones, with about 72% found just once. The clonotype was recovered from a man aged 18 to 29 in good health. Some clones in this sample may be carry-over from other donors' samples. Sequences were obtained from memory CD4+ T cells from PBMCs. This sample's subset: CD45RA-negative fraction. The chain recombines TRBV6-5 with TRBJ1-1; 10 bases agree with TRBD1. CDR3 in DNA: TGTGCCAGCAGTTACGGGGACAGGGGTAGAGCTTTCTTT. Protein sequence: CASSYGDRGRAFF.